The TCR beta chain described here comes from a study of vaccination and CD4 T cells after COVID-19. This sample's treatment: roughly 10-day PBMC culture with coronavirus spike peptide pools or control peptides (ViraFEST assay). With 5 bases removed from V and 1 base from J, the gap between germline ends came to 10 bases. The CDR3 sequence is 14 residues long. CDR1 is SGHTA, CDR2 FQGTGA, per germline. The Oncomine TCR Beta short-read assay generated sequence data from the DNA of cultured CD4+ T cells. MiXCR, run by TCRdb on the PCR reads, gives a single entry per CDR3 protein. The table shows around 17,000 distinct CDR3 sequences, with about a third occurring only once. Regarding this clonotype: The antigen is undetermined.

The chain couples TRBV7-3 to TRBJ2-3; D is undetermined. The clonotype originates from a human donor with COVID-19. The sequenced sample consisted of cultured CD4+ T cells from blood. For the CDR3, the DNA is TGTGCCAGCAGCAAAGGTACTCGCACAGATACGCAGTATTTT. Translating it yields CASSKGTRTDTQYF.